The source of this T cell receptor beta chain is a study of blood T cell repertoires in COVID-19. Germline values: CDR1 MRHNA, CDR2 SNTAGT. Trimming shortened V by 10 bases and J by 6 bases, and 29 bases separated the two germline ends. The CDR3 spans 17 residues. Sequenced by immunoSEQ multiplex PCR; TCRdb stores in-frame clones only, minus some. Among about 39,000 clones, about 70% were seen once, and the ten largest hold approximately 9%. Sequencing was performed on peripheral blood. The V gene is TRBV6-4, the J gene TRBJ2-3, with TRBD2 as a possible D gene (6 bases). The receptor comes from a man aged 65 to 79 with active or convalescent COVID-19. The CDR3 loop reads CATWRTRTKFYGDTQYF. DNA of the CDR3: TGTGCCACCTGGAGGACCAGGACTAAATTTTATGGGGATACGCAGTATTTT.